One and the same sample provided the 8 T cell receptor beta chains below, sequenced in a study of breast tumors, draining lymph nodes, adjacent tissues. The lymph nodes were axillary draining lymph nodes from breast cancer patients. TCRdb recomputed calls from the multiplex PCR reads with MiXCR, one row per CDR3 protein. The profile covers 100,000 or so distinct CDR3 sequences, with about 20% appearing a single time and 1% to 1.5% taken by the ten largest. The specimen was axillary lymph node tissue. These receptor sequences come from a female donor with breast cancer. Some clones in this sample may be carry-over from other donors' samples.

A remark on this clonotype: This may be a read error: a much more frequent sequence differs by one nucleotide. The chain employs TRBV19 and TRBJ1-5; 10 positions agree with TRBD1. Germline assignment: CDR1 LNHDA and CDR2 SQIVND (reference sequence). CDR3 length equals 16 residues. Here the CDR3 DNA reads TGTGCCAGTAGGCCCGGGACAGGGGCACGAAATCAGCCCCGGCATTTT. Translation gives CASRPGTGARNQPRHF. The variable domain in full, completed from reference TRBV19 and TRBJ1-5, reads DGGITQSPKYLFRKEGQNVTLSCEQNLNHDAMYWYRQDPGQGLRLIYYSQIVNDFQKGDIAEGYSVSREKKESFPLTVTSAQKNPTAFYLCASRPGTGARNQPRHFGDGTRLSIL.

The sample holds many counts of this clonotype. The rearrangement links TRBV28 to TRBJ2-7; perhaps TRBD1 as D (8 bases). V lost 5 bases, J lost 3 bases, and 14 bases lay in between. In germline, CDR1 is MDHEN, CDR2 SYDVKM. This CDR3 has 14 residues. CDR3 amino acids: CASSKTGGVYEQYF. The CDR3 DNA reads as TGTGCCAGCAGTAAAACAGGGGGGGTCTACGAGCAGTACTTC.

This chain joins TRBV6-5 and TRBJ2-2; D perhaps matches TRBD2 (5 bases). The V gene lost 6 bases and the J gene lost 4 bases, with 12 bases spanning the gap. The CDR3 consists of 14 residues. Germline CDR1 and CDR2: MNHEY and SVGAGI. The CDR3 spells CASRERRFTGELFF. CDR3 DNA sequence: TGTGCCAGCAGAGAGCGGAGGTTCACCGGGGAGCTGTTTTTT.

The sample holds many counts of this clonotype. The rearrangement links TRBV12-3 or TRBV12-4 to TRBJ2-7; D possibly corresponds to TRBD1 (6 bases). V lost 2 bases and J lost 6, with 11 bases in between. The CDR3 consists of 13 residues. The CDR3 sequence: CASSLKRGGEQYF. CDR3 nucleotides: TGTGCCAGCAGTTTAAAGCGAGGGGGCGAGCAGTACTTC.

V is TRBV4-1 and J is TRBJ2-4, with 12 bases matching TRBD2. J gave up 6 bases and V 1 base, and 4 bases lay outside the gene matches. The CDR3 totals 16 residues. CDR1 and CDR2 (germline): MGHRA, YSYEKL. As DNA, the CDR3 is TGCGCCAGCAGCCAAGTGGCTAGCGGGGGGGTAAACATTCAGTACTTC. Residues: CASSQVASGGVNIQYF.

This clonotype was seen ten or more times. The V and J genes are TRBV9 and TRBJ2-4; TRBD1 is a possible D gene (5 bases). CDR1 is SGDLS, CDR2 YYNGEE, per germline. V dropped 0 bases and J dropped 0 bases, with 7 bases sitting between them. There are 15 residues in the CDR3. Written as DNA, the CDR3 is TGTGCCAGCAGCGTAGAAGGGGTAGCCAAAAACATTCAGTACTTC. Translation: CASSVEGVAKNIQYF.

This clonotype was observed many times. The chain links TRBV7-9 to TRBJ2-7, with TRBD2 identical over 12 bases. V lost 2 bases, J lost 4 bases, and 6 bases stayed unmatched. Germline CDR1 reads SEHNR; CDR2 reads FQNEAQ (reference sequence). This CDR3 comprises 16 residues. The CDR3 loop reads CASSLLAGGPEYEQYF. CDR3 in DNA: TGTGCCAGCAGCTTACTAGCGGGAGGGCCGGAATACGAGCAGTACTTC.

This clonotype was observed many times. The chain recombines TRBV6-5 with TRBJ2-3; D is unresolved. The CDR3 covers 18 residues. Per the germline V gene, CDR1 is MNHEY and CDR2 is SVGAGI. V lost 0 bases, J lost 0 bases, and 16 bases lay in between. CDR3 nucleotide sequence: TGTGCCAGCAGTTACTCGATGTGGTCAAGTGGAAGCACAGATACGCAGTATTTT. It encodes CASSYSMWSSGSTDTQYF.